Below are 4 T cell receptor beta chains sequenced from a single sample in a study of T-cell memory formation after mild COVID-19. TCRdb re-derived calls from the 5' RACE reads in MiXCR, one entry per CDR3 protein. The repertoire consists of 140,000 to 150,000 distinct CDR3 sequences, with about 19% occurring once and the leading ten covering approximately 2.4%. Material: PBMCs or a T cell subset sorted from them (not recorded which). The receptors were gathered from an adult woman who had mild COVID-19 (a few samples of this study predate the infection). Cell type and time point are not known.

The V and J genes are TRBV27 and TRBJ2-7, with TRBD1 matching 9 bases. The CDR3 runs to 14 residues. Looked up from germline, CDR1 is MNHEY and CDR2 is SMNVEV (reference sequence). V shed 6 bases and J 5 bases; nucleotides not matched to a gene: 8. CDR3 sequence: CASRKDRGSDEQYF. DNA of the CDR3: TGTGCCAGCAGAAAGGACAGGGGTTCTGACGAGCAGTACTTC.

This clonotype was observed at least ten times. This chain links TRBV6-1 with TRBJ2-7; 9 bases are shared with TRBD1. This CDR3 is 13 amino acids long. V shed 7 bases and J 3 bases; nucleotides not matched to a gene: 4. Germline V gene sequence: CDR1 MNHNS, CDR2 SASEGT. Here the CDR3 reads CASTTGQGYEQYF. The CDR3 nucleotides are TGTGCCAGCACCACGGGACAGGGCTACGAGCAGTACTTC.

This clonotype came up a few times. The rearrangement links TRBV20-1 to TRBJ1-5, with D unresolved. The CDR3 consists of 14 residues. V was clipped by 0 bases and J by 5 bases, with 11 bases between them. Germline V gene lookup returns CDR1 DFQATT and CDR2 SNEGSKA (reference sequence). The CDR3 here is CSARDTGVDQPQHF. DNA of the CDR3: TGCAGTGCTAGAGATACCGGGGTCGATCAGCCCCAGCATTTT.

This chain links TRBV24-1 with TRBJ2-5; TRBD1 matches at 11 bases. Trimming removed 4 bases from V and 10 bases from J; junction bases left unmatched: 13. The germline CDR1 and CDR2 sequences are KGHDR and SFDVKD. The CDR3 totals 16 residues. The CDR3 DNA sequence: TGTGCCACCAGTGAGAGGGACAGGGGGACTCAAGGTGGCCAGTACTTC. Encoded protein: CATSERDRGTQGGQYF.